What follows are 7 T cell receptor beta chains derived from one specimen sequenced in a study of blood T cell repertoires in COVID-19. Libraries were prepared by immunoSEQ multiplex PCR; TCRdb keeps only in-frame clonotypes and omits some of them. This sample has roughly 400,000 clones, with approximately 87% found just once. The sequenced sample consisted of PBMCs or T cells enriched from blood (not recorded which). The receptors derive from a woman in her forties or fifties who had recovered from COVID-19.

The chain recombines TRBV2 with TRBJ1-1; no clear D gene. V lost 8 bases and J lost 0, with 7 bases in between. Germline loops: CDR1 SNHLY, CDR2 FYNNEI. The CDR3 has 12 amino acids. CDR3 sequence reads: CASRWLNTEAFF. The CDR3 DNA is TGTGCCAGCCGGTGGTTGAACACTGAAGCTTTCTTT. The full variable domain, in which reference TRBV2 and TRBJ1-1 provide the parts outside the CDR3, is EPEVTQTPSHQVTQMGQEVILRCVPISNHLYFYWYRQILGQKVEFLVSFYNNEISEKSEIFDDQFSVERPDGSNFTLKIRSTKLEDSAMYFCASRWLNTEAFFGQGTRLTVV.

Only a few counts were recorded for this clone. This chain uses TRBV4-1 with TRBJ2-7; D is perhaps TRBD2 (6 bases). V shed 1 base and J shed 6 bases, with 13 bases lying between them. CDR3 length: 14 amino acids. CDR1 is MGHRA and CDR2 is YSYEKL in the germline V gene. CDR3 region: CASSQGTPGGEQYF. In DNA, the CDR3 is TGCGCCAGCAGCCAAGGGACCCCCGGGGGCGAGCAGTACTTC.

The chain couples TRBV28 to TRBJ1-5; D not certain. The V gene's germline CDR1 is MDHEN and CDR2 SYDVKM. The CDR3 length is 14 residues. V dropped 4 bases and J dropped 6 bases, with 13 bases sitting between them. In DNA form, the CDR3 reads TGTGCCAGCAGTTCTCGTGGAGGGCCTCAGCCCCAGCATTTT. Its translation: CASSSRGGPQPQHF.

The V and J genes are TRBV3-1 (or the pseudogene TRBV3-2) and TRBJ2-7, with 12 bases fitting TRBD1. Germline loops: CDR1 LGHDT, CDR2 YNNKEL (reference sequence). V dropped 3 bases and J dropped 3; count of bases not matched to a gene: 6. CDR3 size: 16 residues. CDR3 sequence (DNA): TGTGCCAGCAGCCACAGGGGACAGGGGGCGAGCTACGAGCAGTACTTC. Protein sequence: CASSHRGQGASYEQYF.

V is TRBV5-1 and J is TRBJ1-1, with D perhaps TRBD1 (6 bases). Trimming took off 6 bases at V and 1 base at J, with 13 bases between the two ends. The V gene's germline CDR1 is SGHRS and CDR2 YFSETQ. CDR3 size: 14 residues. This CDR3 reads CASTATGANTEAFF. CDR3 in DNA: TGCGCCAGCACAGCGACAGGCGCGAACACTGAAGCTTTCTTT.

At least ten counts were recorded for this clone. The V and J genes are TRBV2 and TRBJ1-6; 8 nucleotides match TRBD1. After removal of 7 bases from V and 9 bases from J, the junction contained 5 bases not matched to a gene. The germline V gene has CDR1 SNHLY and CDR2 FYNNEI. The CDR3 totals 13 residues. CDR3 loop: CASTGGASSPLHF. CDR3 nucleotide sequence: TGTGCCAGCACAGGGGGCGCAAGTTCACCCCTCCACTTT.

CDR3 in amino acids: CASSLGGALNTEAFF. In DNA, the CDR3 is TGTGCCAGCAGCTTGGGTGGAGCGCTGAACACTGAAGCTTTCTTT. The chain combines TRBV5-6 with TRBJ1-1, with unresolved D. This CDR3 contains 15 residues. Germline-derived CDR1 and CDR2 are SGHDT and YYEEEE. V was shortened by 0 bases and J by 0 bases, with 9 bases between the two germline ends.